This is a list of T cell receptor beta chains from one sample in a study of blood T cell repertoires in COVID-19. Produced via immunoSEQ multiplex PCR; TCRdb's table is partial and in-frame only. The table shows some 96,000 clones, with about 89% occurring only once. The source material was peripheral blood. Source of these receptors: a man aged 50 or older with active COVID-19. CDR3s include the opening cysteine and the closing phenylalanine or tryptophan. The D gene is left open where the match is weak. Expanded clones are given a class, and other clones once, few, many or no size at all.

V,size,J,D,CDR3,DNA
TRBV14,-,TRBJ1-1,TRBD1,CASSLTTGRTEAFF,TGTGCCAGCAGCCTGACGACAGGGCGCACTGAAGCTTTCTTT
TRBV5-1,-,TRBJ2-3,TRBD1,CASSPPRDRVTDTQYF,TGCGCCAGCAGCCCCCCCCGGGACAGGGTCACAGATACGCAGTATTTT
TRBV11-2,-,TRBJ2-1,TRBD2,CASSPRTSGFTSYNEQFF,TGTGCCAGCAGCCCCAGGACTAGCGGGTTTACTTCCTACAATGAGCAGTTCTTC
TRBV4-2,-,TRBJ1-2,-,CASSHETVSDYGYTF,TGTGCCAGCAGCCATGAAACGGTGTCTGACTATGGCTACACCTTC
TRBV3-1/TRBV3-2,-,TRBJ2-3,-,CASSPRGEVDTQYF,TGTGCCAGCAGCCCCAGGGGGGAGGTAGATACGCAGTATTTT
TRBV5-1,-,TRBJ1-1,TRBD1,CASSLDRGVTEAFF,TGCGCCAGCAGCTTGGACAGGGGGGTCACTGAAGCTTTCTTT
TRBV15,few,TRBJ2-3,-,CATSKRRPNTDTQYF,TGTGCCACCAGCAAGCGAAGACCGAACACAGATACGCAGTATTTT
TRBV25-1,-,TRBJ2-3,TRBD2,CASSLSLAGGTDTQYF,TGTGCCAGCAGTTTAAGCTTAGCGGGAGGCACAGATACGCAGTATTTT
TRBV18,-,TRBJ1-4,TRBD1,CASSPSGQINEKLFF,TGTGCCAGCTCACCCTCGGGACAGATAAATGAAAAACTGTTTTTT
TRBV25-1,-,TRBJ1-4,TRBD1,CASSTQGDWSEKLFF,TGTGCCAGCAGTACGCAGGGGGACTGGAGTGAAAAACTGTTTTTT
TRBV3-1/TRBV3-2,-,TRBJ1-1,-,CASSQGGASAEAFF,TGTGCCAGCAGCCAAGGCGGGGCGTCGGCTGAAGCTTTCTTT
TRBV15,-,TRBJ2-1,TRBD2,CATSRAASGALYNEQFF,TGTGCCACCAGCAGAGCGGCTAGCGGGGCCCTATACAATGAGCAGTTCTTC
TRBV13,-,TRBJ1-2,-,CASSKKETVGGGGYTF,TGTGCCAGCAGCAAGAAAGAGACAGTCGGGGGTGGTGGCTACACCTTC
TRBV3-1/TRBV3-2,-,TRBJ2-3,-,CASSQAQVDTQYF,TGTGCCAGCAGCCAGGCACAGGTGGATACGCAGTATTTT
TRBV3-1/TRBV3-2,-,TRBJ2-3,TRBD2,CASSQNPSGSGDTQYF,TGTGCCAGCAGCCAGAACCCTAGCGGGAGCGGAGATACGCAGTATTTT
TRBV9,-,TRBJ2-1,TRBD1,CASSVAGGVYNEQFF,TGTGCCAGCAGCGTAGCAGGGGGCGTCTACAATGAGCAGTTCTTC
TRBV7-9,-,TRBJ2-6,TRBD1,CASSLATGGFGANVLTF,TGTGCCAGCAGCTTAGCGACAGGGGGGTTCGGGGCCAACGTCCTGACTTTC
TRBV19,-,TRBJ2-6,-,CASSIRGSGANVLTF,TGTGCCAGTAGTATACGGGGATCTGGGGCCAACGTCCTGACTTTC
TRBV7-2,few,TRBJ2-1,-,CASSLVGGLYNEQFF,TGTGCCAGCAGCTTAGTCGGCGGGCTATACAATGAGCAGTTCTTC
TRBV5-1,-,TRBJ1-2,TRBD1,CASSLTGQGLQGYTF,TGCGCCAGCAGCTTAACGGGACAGGGGCTTCAGGGCTACACCTTC
TRBV24-1,-,TRBJ1-4,TRBD1,CATSDPHGDRNEKLFF,TGTGCCACCAGTGATCCTCACGGGGACAGAAATGAAAAACTGTTTTTT
TRBV4-2,-,TRBJ1-3,-,CASSLDTSSGNTIYF,TGTGCCAGCAGCCTAGACACGAGCTCTGGAAACACCATATATTTT
TRBV27,-,TRBJ1-5,-,CASSWGGSGQPQHF,TGTGCCAGCTCTTGGGGCGGCTCTGGTCAGCCCCAGCATTTT
TRBV18,once,TRBJ2-4,-,CASSPRQGRSAKNIQYF,TGTGCCAGCTCACCACGGCAGGGAAGAAGCGCCAAAAACATTCAGTACTTC
TRBV7-9,-,TRBJ2-1,TRBD2,CASTLTSVNEQFF,TGTGCCAGCACCCTGACTAGCGTAAATGAGCAGTTCTTC
TRBV20-1,-,TRBJ1-2,-,CSASNRQLSDGYTF,TGCAGTGCTAGTAACCGACAGCTGAGCGATGGCTACACCTTC
TRBV2,-,TRBJ1-6,-,CASTETGISSPLHF,TGTGCCAGCACTGAAACAGGGATTTCTTCACCCCTCCACTTT
TRBV10-3,-,TRBJ1-6,TRBD1,CAISERTGNNSPLHF,TGTGCCATCAGTGAGCGGACAGGGAATAATTCACCCCTCCACTTT
TRBV7-2,-,TRBJ2-3,-,CASSSPPGLHTRDTQYF,TGTGCCAGCAGCTCCCCGCCGGGACTCCACACACGAGATACGCAGTATTTT
TRBV4-1,-,TRBJ2-3,TRBD2,CASSQDSTTSGRRDTQYF,TGCGCCAGCAGCCAAGACTCAACTACTAGCGGGAGGAGGGATACGCAGTATTTT
TRBV5-1,-,TRBJ1-6,TRBD1,CASSLAKGAVNSPLHF,TGCGCCAGCAGCTTGGCCAAGGGGGCTGTGAATTCACCCCTCCACTTT
TRBV6-5,-,TRBJ2-5,-,CASSQADAPETQYF,TGTGCCAGCAGCCAAGCGGACGCGCCGGAGACCCAGTACTTC
TRBV18,-,TRBJ1-1,-,CASSPGQGNGAFF,TGTGCCAGCTCACCAGGGCAGGGGAATGGAGCTTTCTTT
TRBV2,-,TRBJ1-6,-,CASRWSGVESPLHF,TGTGCCAGCAGATGGTCGGGTGTTGAATCACCCCTCCACTTT
TRBV5-4,once,TRBJ1-3,-,CASSRGGPINTIYF,TGTGCCAGCAGCCGAGGGGGACCAATAAACACCATATATTTT
TRBV5-1,-,TRBJ1-2,-,CASSLGGTGSWGYTF,TGCGCCAGCAGCTTGGGAGGAACAGGATCATGGGGCTACACCTTC
TRBV2,-,TRBJ1-4,TRBD1,CASSFYRGTNEKLFF,TGTGCCAGCAGTTTTTACAGGGGGACTAATGAAAAACTGTTTTTT
TRBV5-5,-,TRBJ2-6,-,CASSLPSGANVLTF,TGTGCCAGCAGCTTGCCTAGTGGGGCCAACGTCCTGACTTTC
TRBV12-5,-,TRBJ2-1,-,CASEEQTQAARASEQFF,TGTGCTAGTGAAGAGCAGACACAGGCCGCTCGGGCATCTGAGCAGTTCTTC
TRBV19,-,TRBJ2-2,-,CASRGGGNTGELFF,TGTGCCAGTAGGGGAGGGGGGAACACCGGGGAGCTGTTTTTT
TRBV24-1,-,TRBJ1-5,TRBD1,CAASDTGQGARQPQHF,TGTGCCGCCAGTGACACCGGACAGGGGGCCCGCCAGCCCCAGCATTTT
TRBV19,-,TRBJ2-6,TRBD1,CASSIVRGRWDSGANVLTF,TGTGCCAGTAGTATCGTTAGGGGGCGGTGGGACTCTGGGGCCAACGTCCTGACTTTC
TRBV15,-,TRBJ1-4,-,CATEGEAEKLFF,TGTGCCACCGAAGGGGAGGCTGAAAAACTGTTTTTT
TRBV4-2,-,TRBJ2-7,TRBD1,CASSQQPGQTYEQYF,TGTGCCAGCAGCCAACAACCGGGACAGACCTACGAGCAGTACTTC
TRBV18,-,TRBJ1-2,TRBD1,CASSPRQGGYGYTF,TGTGCCAGCTCACCCCGACAGGGTGGCTATGGCTACACCTTC
TRBV5-1,-,TRBJ2-3,TRBD2,CASIASGLSKGTQYF,TGCGCCAGCATAGCTAGCGGCCTCTCGAAAGGTACGCAGTATTTT
TRBV5-1,-,TRBJ2-1,-,CASSLRGRSLSYNEQFF,TGCGCCAGCAGCTTGAGAGGTAGAAGCTTATCCTACAATGAGCAGTTCTTC